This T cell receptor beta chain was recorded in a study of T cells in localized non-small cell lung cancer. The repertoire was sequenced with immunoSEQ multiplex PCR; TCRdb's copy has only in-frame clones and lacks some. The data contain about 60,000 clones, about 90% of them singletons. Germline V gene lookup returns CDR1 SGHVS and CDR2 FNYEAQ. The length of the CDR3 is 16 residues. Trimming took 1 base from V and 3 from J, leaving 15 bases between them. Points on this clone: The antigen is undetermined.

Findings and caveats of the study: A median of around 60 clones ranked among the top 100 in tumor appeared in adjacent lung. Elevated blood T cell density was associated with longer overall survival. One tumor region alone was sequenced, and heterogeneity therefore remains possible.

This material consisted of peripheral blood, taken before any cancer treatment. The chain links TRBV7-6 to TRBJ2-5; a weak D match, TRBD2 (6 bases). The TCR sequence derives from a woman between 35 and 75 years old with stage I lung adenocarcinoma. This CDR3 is CASSLGGMIIKETQYF. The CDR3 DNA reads TGTGCCAGCAGCTTAGGCGGGATGATAATTAAAGAGACCCAGTACTTC. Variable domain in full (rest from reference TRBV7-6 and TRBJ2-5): GAGVSQSPRYKVTKRGQDVALRCDPISGHVSLYWYRQALGQGPEFLTYFNYEAQQDKSGLPNDRFSAERPEGSISTLTIQRTEQRDSAMYRCASSLGGMIIKETQYFGPGTRLLVL.